This TCR beta chain was sequenced in a study of blood T cell repertoires in COVID-19 (dated by TCRdb to 2020 to 2022). Looking at the study overall: Samples from collaborators originated in the United States, Italy and Spain and spanned both the acute and convalescent phases of COVID-19. The prospective study material was composed of cDNA or gDNA derived from T cells, B-cell-depleted T cells, or PBMCs. Subjects who had been exposed to COVID-19, were actively infected with it, or had recovered from it provided the deeply sampled blood TCRbeta repertoires that made up the dataset. The repertoires were released in a freely available public database intended as a resource for research on the immune response to SARS-CoV-2. The samples were drawn from two sources: the first 160 participants of the ongoing ImmuneRACE study, and 1,254 subjects contributed by 6 global collaborators. Sample metadata almost always included a de-identified subject ID, COVID-19 status, age in years and sex. Where available, HLA class I and class II types were obtained from metadata supplied by the sample provider rather than from assay-based typing. What the study reported, not specific to this receptor: How much clinical and demographic metadata was included differed by source and by participant, and the metadata was provided uncurated.

Counted from cysteine to phenylalanine, this CDR3 has 14 amino acids. Just the 42-base CDR3 DNA is kept, in frame starting at base 1. The germline V gene encodes CDR1 SGHRS and CDR2 YFSETQ. Here V drops 4 bases and J drops 1 base, and the junction holds 4 bases not matched to any gene. TCRbeta CDR3 regions were amplified from genomic DNA by means of the immunoSEQ Assay, a bias-controlled multiplex PCR. Per the original workflow: The number of nucleated cells in each sample was estimated from the amplification of reference gene primers within the assay. To quantify the absolute abundance of each unique TCRbeta CDR3 rearrangement, sequence reads were collapsed and filtered. For each sample, productive Simpson clonality was calculated as the square root of Simpson's diversity index over productive rearrangements. The table was pulled from immuneACCESS by TCRdb, which kept in-frame rearrangements only. Such tables lose some clones; where checked, under half of the loss comes from unresolved V genes, and the rest has no known cause. That table furnishes V, J and clone size, whereas the DNA furnished D and trimming. The sample contains about 260,000 clones, around 88% of them found a single time. About 2.1% of the sample is held by the ten biggest clonotypes.

The collaborating institutions used their own protocols to collect whole blood in K2EDTA tubes. For TCRbeta analysis, collaborator samples were shipped as frozen whole blood, as isolated PBMCs, or as DNA extracted from either sample type. Comments on this clone: The clone's antigen remains unknown. Within one base of it there is no much larger clone, and no base qualities were kept.

The source material was peripheral blood. The TCR sequence derives from a man aged 25 to 45 with active or convalescent COVID-19. The sequence links TRBV5-1 to TRBJ1-2, and 7 junctional nucleotides match TRBD1. Here is the DNA: TGCGCCAGCAGCACGACAGGGAATAACTATGGCTACACCTTC. The encoded protein is CASSTTGNNYGYTF.